The 29 T cell receptor beta chains in this list originate from one sample, sequenced in a study of T cell responses to AZD1222 COVID-19 vaccine. Using immunoSEQ multiplex PCR, the repertoire was profiled, and TCRdb retains in-frame clones only, with some absent. The sample yields more than 85,000 clones, around 86% seen once. The material sequenced was peripheral blood, taken on day 0 of AZD1222 vaccination. The source is an adult in good health.

The rearrangement links TRBV28 to TRBJ1-3; perhaps TRBD1 as D (5 bases). The germline gives CDR1 MDHEN, CDR2 SYDVKM. V dropped 8 bases and J dropped 8 bases, with 25 bases sitting between them. This CDR3 is 16 amino acids long. CDR3 sequence reads: CASALFSLRGGDTIYF. The CDR3 DNA reads as TGTGCCAGCGCCCTCTTTTCCTTAAGGGGAGGAGACACCATATATTTT. Complete variable domain (other parts from reference TRBV28 and TRBJ1-3): DVKVTQSSRYLVKRTGEKVFLECVQDMDHENMFWYRQDPGLGLRLIYFSYDVKMKEKGDIPEGYSVSREKKERFSLILESASTNQTSMYLCASALFSLRGGDTIYFGEGSWLTVV.

This chain joins TRBV6-5 and TRBJ2-1; D remains ambiguous. The CDR3 sequence is 13 residues long. Germline V lookup: CDR1 MNHEY, CDR2 SVGAGI. V was cut by 5 bases and J by 5 bases, with 10 bases left in between. As DNA, the CDR3 is TGTGCCAGCAGTCGTATCGCCGACAATGAGCAGTTCTTC. Its translation is CASSRIADNEQFF.

This chain links TRBV29-1 with TRBJ1-2; tentative D call: TRBD1 (5 bases). CDR1 and CDR2 from the germline V gene are SQVTM and ANQGSEA. Trimming removed 4 bases from V and 2 bases from J, with 11 bases in between. The CDR3 runs to 13 residues. CDR3 DNA: TGCAGCGTTGCAGGGAGTCGAAACTATGGCTACACCTTC. Translation: CSVAGSRNYGYTF.

This clone was found a few times. CDR3 region: CASSYWTRSDEQYF. The CDR3 coding sequence is TGCGCCAGCAGCTATTGGACACGGTCCGACGAGCAGTACTTC. The chain couples TRBV4-3 to TRBJ2-7; D perhaps matches TRBD1 (5 bases). Germline V gene lookup returns CDR1 LGHNA and CDR2 YSLEER. The CDR3 sequence is 14 residues long. The V end was cut by 5 bases, the J end by 5 bases, with 16 bases between.

In DNA, the CDR3 is TGTGCCAGCAGTCCGACAGGGGCAAACTATGGCTACACCTTC. It specifies CASSPTGANYGYTF. V gene TRBV6-5 combines with J gene TRBJ1-2; TRBD1 agrees at 8 bases. Germline V gene sequence: CDR1 MNHEY, CDR2 SVGAGI. J was trimmed by 2 bases and V by 5 bases; bases with no gene match: 4. This CDR3 has 14 residues.

The rearrangement joins TRBV7-3 to TRBJ1-1; weak D call: TRBD1 (5 bases). CDR1 is SGHTA and CDR2 is FQGTGA in the germline V gene. The CDR3 extends over 15 amino acids. V lost 5 bases to trimming and J lost 4 bases, with 17 bases between them. Here the CDR3 reads CASSLTGPPFTEAFF. CDR3 nucleotide sequence: TGTGCCAGCAGCCTTACGGGGCCTCCCTTCACTGAAGCTTTCTTT.

This chain links TRBV10-1 with TRBJ1-3, with D possibly being TRBD1 (5 bases). Germline lookup yields CDR1 WNHNN and CDR2 SYGVQD (reference sequence). The CDR3 runs 17 residues. V was shortened by 7 bases and J by 0 bases, with 19 bases between the two germline ends. The CDR3 is CASNLFPGTTSGNTIYF. The CDR3 nucleotides are TGCGCCAGCAATCTATTTCCAGGGACGACCTCTGGAAACACCATATATTTT.

The chain carries TRBV7-2 and TRBJ2-7, with 12 bases aligning to TRBD1. The CDR3 length is 18 residues. Unmatched junction bases numbered 7, after V lost 1 base and J lost 0 bases. CDR1 is SGHTA, CDR2 FQGNSA, per germline. CDR3 sequence: CASSLGGTGGGSSYEQYF. The DNA for the CDR3 is TGTGCCAGCAGCTTAGGAGGGACAGGGGGCGGGAGCTCCTACGAGCAGTACTTC.

V and J are TRBV11-3 and TRBJ2-7; perhaps TRBD2 as D (6 bases). The V gene's germline CDR1 is SGHNT and CDR2 YENEEA. The V and J ends lost 1 base and 2 bases respectively, with 9 bases between them. The CDR3 is 14 amino acids. The CDR3 nucleotides are TGTGCCAGCAGCTTAGTTGCGGGAACCTACGAGCAGTACTTC. This encodes CASSLVAGTYEQYF.

The genes are TRBV9 and TRBJ1-1; maybe TRBD1 (6 bases). This CDR3 has 12 residues. Trimming stripped 10 bases from V and 4 bases from J, with 14 bases between. Germline CDR1 SGDLS, CDR2 YYNGEE. CDR3 in DNA: TGTGCCTCCGAGGGGGGGACCACTGAAGCTTTCTTT. It codes for CASEGGTTEAFF. Complete variable domain (other parts from reference TRBV9 and TRBJ1-1): DSGVTQTPKHLITATGQRVTLRCSPRSGDLSVYWYQQSLDQGLQFLIQYYNGEERAKGNILERFSAQQFPDLHSELNLSSLELGDSALYFCASEGGTTEAFFGQGTRLTVV.

The V gene is TRBV27, the J gene TRBJ2-7, with D hard to call. Per the germline V gene, CDR1 is MNHEY and CDR2 is SMNVEV (reference sequence). V was clipped by 4 bases and J by 1 base, with 8 bases between them. The CDR3 runs to 13 residues. CDR3 protein: CASSSGLSYEQYF. The CDR3 DNA reads TGTGCCAGCAGTTCGGGTCTTTCCTACGAGCAGTACTTC.

The rearrangement links TRBV11-2 to TRBJ1-2, with 8 bases aligning to TRBD1. This CDR3 spans 14 amino acids. Trimming removed 5 bases from V and 4 bases from J; junction bases left unmatched: 6. CDR1 SGHAT and CDR2 FQNNGV come from the germline V gene. CDR3 region: CASSARQGPYGYTF. In DNA form, the CDR3 reads TGTGCCAGCAGCGCGAGACAGGGGCCCTATGGCTACACCTTC.

The J gene is TRBJ2-6, the V gene TRBV7-3; D remains unclear. Between the trimmed V and J ends, which lost 1 base and 0 bases, there was a span of 7 bases. The CDR3 is made up of 16 amino acids. Germline lookup yields CDR1 SGHTA and CDR2 FQGTGA. The CDR3 DNA reads as TGTGCCAGCAGCTTAATACCTACCTCTGGGGCCAACGTCCTGACTTTC. As protein: CASSLIPTSGANVLTF.

The table lists this clone with a few counts. This chain connects TRBV11-2 to TRBJ1-3; no definite D call. The CDR3 consists of 15 residues. With 7 bases removed from V and 0 bases from J, the gap between germline ends came to 13 bases. Germline V gives CDR1 SGHAT, CDR2 FQNNGV. The chain's CDR3 is CASTIAGFSGNTIYF. The CDR3 DNA reads as TGTGCCAGCACCATTGCGGGGTTCTCTGGAAACACCATATATTTT.

The chain carries TRBV21-1 and TRBJ1-4; the table assigns TRBD1, which was not confirmed against the DNA. TRBV21-1 is a pseudogene locus. The CDR3 is made up of 11 amino acids. The CDR3 nucleotides read TGTGCCAGCGGTAAAGGGGCAAAACTGTTTTTT. This codes for CASGKGAKLFF.

The gene calls are TRBV7-3 and TRBJ1-1; 7 nucleotides agree with TRBD1. Germline values: CDR1 SGHTA, CDR2 FQGTGA. V dropped 6 bases and J dropped 1; count of bases not matched to a gene: 2. This CDR3 is 13 amino acids long. The DNA for the CDR3 is TGTGCCAGCAGTTGGGACAGGAACACTGAAGCTTTCTTT. It codes for CASSWDRNTEAFF.

The gene calls are TRBV12-3 or TRBV12-4 and TRBJ1-2, with D possibly being TRBD1 (6 bases). The CDR3 is made up of 12 amino acids. The V and J ends lost 5 bases and 6 bases respectively, with 10 bases between them. In nucleotides, the CDR3 is TGTGCCAGCAGTCAGGGGAGGAATGGCTACACCTTC. Protein product: CASSQGRNGYTF.

This chain links TRBV7-2 with TRBJ1-1; no firm D call. The length of the CDR3 is 14 residues. V was shortened by 2 bases and J by 1 base, with 8 bases between the two germline ends. Germline V gene data show CDR1 as SGHTA and CDR2 as FQGNSA. This CDR3 is CASSLFGENTEAFF. CDR3 DNA: TGTGCCAGCAGCTTATTCGGAGAGAACACTGAAGCTTTCTTT.

J is TRBJ2-6 and V is TRBV10-3, with no clear D. Per germline, CDR1 ENHRY and CDR2 SYGVKD. V was pared by 1 base and J by 3 bases, with 4 bases between. This CDR3 is built from 14 residues. Here the CDR3 reads CAISELVGANVLTF. The DNA of the CDR3 is TGTGCCATCAGTGAGTTGGTTGGGGCCAACGTCCTGACTTTC.

V usage is TRBV27 and J usage is TRBJ1-4; TRBD1 is a possible D gene (5 bases). V lost 3 bases, J lost 8 bases, and 13 bases lay in between. This CDR3 has 14 residues. The germline V gene has CDR1 MNHEY and CDR2 SMNVEV (reference sequence). The CDR3 region has the DNA TGTGCCAGCAGTTTTGGCGGGGGTAGGGAAAAACTGTTTTTT. Translated, it gives CASSFGGGREKLFF. The full variable domain, rest sourced from reference TRBV27 and TRBJ1-4, is EAQVTQNPRYLITVTGKKLTVTCSQNMNHEYMSWYRQDPGLGLRQIYYSMNVEVTDKGDVPEGYKVSRKEKRNFPLILESPSPNQTSLYFCASSFGGGREKLFFGSGTQLSVL.

This clone showed up just once. V is TRBV2 and J is TRBJ2-1; TRBD2 might be the D (5 bases). The germline V gene encodes CDR1 SNHLY and CDR2 FYNNEI. V was clipped by 4 bases and J by 4 bases, with 11 bases between them. The CDR3 is 14 residues long. The CDR3 protein is CASSAGLTYNEQFF. In DNA, the CDR3 is TGTGCCAGCAGTGCCGGACTTACTTACAATGAGCAGTTCTTC.

This clone was picked up one time. This rearrangement joins TRBV7-9 to TRBJ1-4; TRBD1 is a possible D gene (5 bases). The CDR3 runs 14 residues. CDR1 and CDR2 from the germline V gene are SEHNR and FQNEAQ (reference sequence). With 5 bases removed from V and 0 bases from J, the gap between germline ends came to 7 bases. DNA for the CDR3: TGTGCCAGCAGCCGGACAACAACTAATGAAAAACTGTTTTTT. This encodes CASSRTTTNEKLFF.

The rearrangement uses TRBV7-9 and TRBJ1-2, with D unclear. The CDR3 contains 12 residues. Germline V gene data show CDR1 as SEHNR and CDR2 as FQNEAQ (reference sequence). Trimming cost V 4 bases and J 8 bases, with 11 bases left between them. CDR3 coding DNA: TGTGCCAGCAGCTCCGGCGACCGGGGCTACACCTTC. Protein: CASSSGDRGYTF.

This chain connects TRBV6-2 or TRBV6-3 to TRBJ1-2, with D tentatively TRBD1 (6 bases). V shed 4 bases and J shed 3 bases, with 15 bases lying between them. The germline CDR1 and CDR2 sequences are MNHEY and SVGEGT. The CDR3 runs 15 residues. CDR3 protein: CASSSPGGADYGYTF. In DNA form, the CDR3 reads TGTGCCAGCAGTTCCCCCGGGGGCGCAGACTATGGCTACACCTTC.

The genes are TRBV4-2 and TRBJ2-1; D remains unclear. The length of the CDR3 is 15 residues. Trimming stripped 4 bases from V and 6 bases from J, with 16 bases between. The germline CDR1 and CDR2 sequences are LGHNA and YNFKEQ. This CDR3 is CASSPPVVAINEQFF. The CDR3 region has the DNA TGTGCCAGCAGCCCTCCGGTGGTGGCCATCAATGAGCAGTTCTTC.

This rearrangement joins TRBV19 to TRBJ2-7, with D perhaps TRBD2 (6 bases). The CDR3 has 12 residues. CDR1 and CDR2 from the germline V gene are LNHDA and SQIVND (reference sequence). V was shortened by 6 bases and J by 7 bases, with 13 bases between the two germline ends. In nucleotides, the CDR3 is TGTGCCAGTAGAAACTACCGGGGGGAGCAGTACTTC. This encodes CASRNYRGEQYF.

The chain links TRBV6-5 to TRBJ1-5, with D perhaps TRBD1 (6 bases). This CDR3 is built from 14 residues. Germline-derived CDR1 and CDR2 are MNHEY and SVGAGI. V was pared by 6 bases and J by 3 bases, with 12 bases between. Here the CDR3 DNA reads TGTGCCAGCAGCTTCGGACAGTTCAATCAGCCCCAGCATTTT. Residues: CASSFGQFNQPQHF.

This rearrangement joins TRBV7-8 to TRBJ2-7; D is unresolved. The V gene's germline CDR1 is SGHVS and CDR2 FQNEAQ. Trimming removed 0 bases at V and 4 bases at J, with 28 bases between. The CDR3 is 20 amino acids. The CDR3 reads CASSLAPARTSHTTQYEQYF. CDR3 nucleotides: TGTGCCAGCAGCTTAGCGCCGGCTCGTACATCCCATACAACACAATACGAGCAGTACTTC.

This clone appeared a single time. The chain joins TRBV27 to TRBJ1-2; no definite D call. This CDR3 region has 13 residues. Per the germline V gene, CDR1 is MNHEY and CDR2 is SMNVEV (reference sequence). Trimming pared 3 bases from V and 4 bases from J, leaving 9 bases between. CDR3 sequence reads: CASSFGRAYGYTF. The CDR3 bases are TGTGCCAGCAGTTTCGGGAGGGCCTATGGCTACACCTTC.